This T cell receptor (beta chain) is drawn from a study of cytomegalovirus exposure and HLA in healthy donors. The data were produced by immunoSEQ multiplex PCR, yet TCRdb's version contains in-frame clones alone and is incomplete. The sample consists of approximately 270,000 clones, roughly 89% of them appearing once. Germline V gene sequence: CDR1 LGHNA, CDR2 YSLEER. The CDR3 runs 14 residues. V lost 5 bases and J lost 4; bases outside the gene matches: 6. The genes are TRBV4-3 and TRBJ2-7; 9 bases map to TRBD1. The specimen was PBMCs. This clonotype was obtained from a woman between 18 and 30 years old in good health and CMV-seronegative. The CDR3 spells CASSGDRGSYEQYF. CDR3 sequence (DNA): TGCGCCAGCAGCGGCGACAGGGGGTCATACGAGCAGTACTTC.